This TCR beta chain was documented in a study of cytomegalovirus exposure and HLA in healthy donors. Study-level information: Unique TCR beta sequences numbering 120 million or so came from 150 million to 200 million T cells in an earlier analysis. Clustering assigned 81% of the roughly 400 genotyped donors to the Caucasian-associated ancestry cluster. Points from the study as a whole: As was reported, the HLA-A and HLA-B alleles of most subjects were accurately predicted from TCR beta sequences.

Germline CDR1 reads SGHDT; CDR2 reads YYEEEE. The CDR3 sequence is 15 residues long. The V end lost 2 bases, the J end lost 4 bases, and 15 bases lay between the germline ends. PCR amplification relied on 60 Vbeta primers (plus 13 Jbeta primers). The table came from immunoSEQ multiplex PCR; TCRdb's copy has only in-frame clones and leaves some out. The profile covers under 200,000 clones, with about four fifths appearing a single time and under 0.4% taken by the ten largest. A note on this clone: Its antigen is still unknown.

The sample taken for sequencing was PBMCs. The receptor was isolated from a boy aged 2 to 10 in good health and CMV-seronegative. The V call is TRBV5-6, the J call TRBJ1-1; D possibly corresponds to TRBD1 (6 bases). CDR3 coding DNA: TGTGCCAGCAGCTTCCCTTTGGGAGGGGGCACTGAAGCTTTCTTT. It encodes CASSFPLGGGTEAFF.